The 6 T cell receptor beta chains reported below all come from one sample, sequenced in a study of read filtering for tumor transcriptome and immune sequencing. Molecular barcoded adaptors covering alpha/delta and beta/gamma chains were used on approximately 400 ng RNA. A single record per CDR3 protein comes from TCRdb applying MiXCR to the reads. This table holds approximately 61,000 distinct CDR3 sequences, roughly 19% found once. Sequencing used a population of CD138-negative cells sorted from bone marrow. The receptors here all came from a donor aged 40 or older with multiple myeloma.

This clonotype has a count of ten or more. The chain recombines TRBV12-3 or TRBV12-4 with TRBJ1-5; D gene ambiguous. Trimming shortened V by 1 base and J by 4 bases, and 5 bases separated the two germline ends. The CDR3 has 13 residues. CDR3 in DNA: TGTGCCAGCAGTTTAGTACAGAATCAGCCCCAGCATTTT. Translation: CASSLVQNQPQHF.

This clonotype has more than one count but fewer than ten. V and J are TRBV20-1 and TRBJ2-1; 8 bases fit TRBD2. Germline CDR1 DFQATT, CDR2 SNEGSKA (reference sequence). The CDR3 is 14 residues long. The V segment lost 2 bases and the J segment 2 bases; nucleotides outside the gene matches: 2. The CDR3 DNA reads TGCAGTGCTAGATTTAGCGGGACCTACAATGAGCAGTTCTTC. Encoded protein: CSARFSGTYNEQFF.

This clonotype was found a few times. This rearrangement joins TRBV20-1 to TRBJ2-7, with D tentatively TRBD2 (6 bases). The V end was cut by 1 base, the J end by 2 bases, with 12 bases between. Germline CDR1 and CDR2: DFQATT and SNEGSKA (reference sequence). The CDR3 extends over 14 amino acids. The CDR3 DNA sequence: TGCAGTGCTAGAGGTCTAGCGCGAACCTACGAGCAGTACTTC. This sequence encodes CSARGLARTYEQYF.

In this sample, this clonotype turned up a few times. The V and J genes are TRBV7-9 and TRBJ2-2; possible D gene TRBD1, 5 bases. The CDR3 has 18 amino acids. The germline gives CDR1 SEHNR, CDR2 FQNEAQ (reference sequence). V was clipped by 6 bases and J by 4 bases, with 24 bases between them. CDR3 nucleotide sequence: TGTGCCAGCAGGCCAGGGATAGGAAAACGGCTCAGCACCGGGGAGCTGTTTTTT. Amino acid sequence: CASRPGIGKRLSTGELFF.

The rearrangement joins TRBV19 to TRBJ1-5, with 8 bases aligning to TRBD1. The junction had 9 bases not matched to a gene; V was cut back by 5 bases and J by 6 bases. The CDR3 has 15 amino acids. The germline V gene encodes CDR1 LNHDA and CDR2 SQIVND (reference sequence). The CDR3 bases are TGTGCCAGTAGTTTTATTGACAGGGGTGGTCAGCCCCAGCATTTT. As protein: CASSFIDRGGQPQHF.

About this clonotype itself: The junction departs from the called germline gene at one end, perhaps through a read error. This chain connects TRBV6-5 to TRBJ1-5; D is ambiguous. From germline, CDR1 is MNHEY and CDR2 SVGAGI. The CDR3 is 14 amino acids. The CDR3 nucleotides are TGTGCCAGCAGAATCGGCGCGGGGAATCAGCTCCAGCATTTT. Translated: CASRIGAGNQLQHF.